One and the same sample provided the 26 T cell receptor beta chains below, sequenced in a study of T-cell reconstitution after alpha-beta-depleted transplantation in children. As it was prepared, the TCRbeta library received unique molecular identifiers. TCRdb used MiXCR to reprocess the PCR reads, holding one entry per CDR3 protein. The sample has 550,000 to 800,000 distinct CDR3 sequences, around 12% seen once. Sample: PBMCs, taken before TCRalphabeta/CD19-depleted stem cell transplant. The receptors derive from a girl aged 2 to 10 with congenital amegakaryocytic thrombocytopenia, due to receive a stem cell transplant.

This clonotype came up a few times. A much larger clone sits a single nucleotide away, making a read error possible. This chain uses TRBV5-1 with TRBJ1-1; D call uncertain. Germline CDR1 SGHRS, CDR2 YFSETQ. V lost 2 bases and J lost 0, with 5 bases in between. The CDR3 totals 13 residues. The CDR3 spells CASSFNMNTEAFF. DNA of the CDR3: TGCGCCAGCAGCTTTAACATGAACACTGAAGCTTTCTTT.

This clonotype occurred many times. The chain uses TRBV28 and TRBJ2-1; D is unresolved. Between the trimmed V and J ends, which lost 6 bases and 5 bases, there was a span of 14 bases. This CDR3 is 14 amino acids long. Germline V gives CDR1 MDHEN, CDR2 SYDVKM. CDR3 sequence: CASSPFGEHNEQFF. The DNA of the CDR3 is TGTGCCAGCAGCCCATTTGGGGAACACAATGAGCAGTTCTTC.

This clonotype was recorded many times. The chain links TRBV5-1 to TRBJ1-1; the D is unclear. From germline, CDR1 is SGHRS and CDR2 YFSETQ. V gave up 1 base and J gave up 0 bases, with 10 bases separating them. This CDR3 spans 15 amino acids. CDR3 coding DNA: TGCGCCAGCAGCTTGTCAGCCAACCTGAACACTGAAGCTTTCTTT. This gives the protein CASSLSANLNTEAFF.

This clonotype was found many times. The chain employs TRBV5-1 and TRBJ2-1; no clear D gene. Trimming took 2 bases from V and 2 from J, leaving 11 bases between them. CDR1 and CDR2 (germline): SGHRS, YFSETQ. The CDR3 has 15 residues. The CDR3 DNA reads TGCGCCAGCAGCTTTGACTCAAGACCCTACAATGAGCAGTTCTTC. Translating it yields CASSFDSRPYNEQFF.

In this sample, this clonotype turned up many times. The CDR3 sequence: CSAPGVHEQFF. CDR3 bases: TGCAGTGCCCCCGGGGTGCATGAGCAGTTCTTC. The rearrangement uses TRBV20-1 and TRBJ2-1; the D gene is possibly TRBD2 (5 bases). Trimming took off 6 bases at V and 8 bases at J, with 11 bases between the two ends. Per germline, CDR1 DFQATT and CDR2 SNEGSKA (reference sequence). The CDR3 loop spans 11 amino acids.

This clonotype was detected only a few times. The chain employs TRBV9 and TRBJ2-3; 10 bases map to TRBD1. This CDR3 is built from 15 residues. V lost 4 bases to trimming and J lost 3 bases; unmatched junction nucleotides: 5. The germline CDR1 and CDR2 sequences are SGDLS and YYNGEE. The CDR3 is CASSHGTGVTDTQYF. The CDR3 nucleotides are TGTGCCAGCAGCCACGGGACAGGGGTAACAGATACGCAGTATTTT.

The chain links TRBV20-1 to TRBJ2-1; D possibly corresponds to TRBD2 (6 bases). V lost 0 bases to trimming and J lost 4 bases, with 16 bases between them. The CDR3 consists of 16 residues. The germline V gene has CDR1 DFQATT and CDR2 SNEGSKA (reference sequence). The CDR3 spells CSARDRGSGMYNEQFF. The CDR3 DNA reads as TGCAGTGCTAGAGATCGGGGTAGCGGAATGTACAATGAGCAGTTCTTC.

This clonotype occurred many times. The CDR3 protein is CSATGLPLTYNEQFF. The CDR3 DNA is TGCAGTGCTACCGGACTACCGCTAACCTACAATGAGCAGTTCTTC. The genes are TRBV20-1 and TRBJ2-1, with a weak D call TRBD2 (6 bases). V was trimmed by 4 bases and J by 2 bases, leaving 15 bases between them. Germline V gene sequence: CDR1 DFQATT, CDR2 SNEGSKA (reference sequence). The CDR3 loop spans 15 amino acids.

Of note for this clonotype: The missing conserved phenylalanine or tryptophan at the end of this CDR3 makes a read error likely. The V and J genes are TRBV12-3 or TRBV12-4 and TRBJ2-1, with a possible D match to TRBD2 (5 bases). The CDR3 has 14 residues. The ends were cut back, 2 bases at V and 10 bases at J, with 15 bases in the middle. The CDR3 reads CASSLSSRVEEQFL. CDR3 DNA sequence: TGTGCCAGCAGTTTATCTTCGCGGGTTGAAGAGCAGTTCCTC.

This clonotype was detected only a few times. The chain has TRBV15 and TRBJ2-7; a possible D gene is TRBD2 (6 bases). Germline CDR1 and CDR2: LNHNV and YYDKDF (reference sequence). CDR3 length equals 13 residues. V was cut by 4 bases and J by 1 base, with 8 bases left in between. The CDR3 is CATSIADSYEQYF. The CDR3 nucleotides read TGTGCCACCAGCATAGCGGATTCCTACGAGCAGTACTTC.

This clonotype showed up many times. This chain joins TRBV5-1 and TRBJ1-3; D is unresolved. CDR3 length: 12 amino acids. The V gene's germline CDR1 is SGHRS and CDR2 YFSETQ. V shed 0 bases and J shed 8 bases, with 6 bases lying between them. CDR3 DNA: TGCGCCAGCAGCTTGGTGGGAGACACCATATATTTT. As protein: CASSLVGDTIYF.

J is TRBJ1-1 and V is TRBV6-5, with TRBD1 matching 8 bases. With V trimmed by 2 bases and J by 1 base, 9 bases remained unmatched. The germline V gene encodes CDR1 MNHEY and CDR2 SVGAGI. CDR3 length equals 17 residues. The DNA for the CDR3 is TGTGCCAGCAGTTACACGACGACAGGGGAAGGGAACACTGAAGCTTTCTTT. Its translation: CASSYTTTGEGNTEAFF.

This clonotype was seen repeatedly, ten times or more. The V call is TRBV5-1, the J call TRBJ2-2; D possibly corresponds to TRBD1 (6 bases). The CDR3 consists of 14 residues. Germline CDR1 is SGHRS and CDR2 is YFSETQ. Trimming took 5 bases from V and 1 from J, leaving 9 bases between them. The CDR3 bases are TGCGCCAGCAGGGACAGCAAGAACACCGGGGAGCTGTTTTTT. Its protein product is CASRDSKNTGELFF.

This clonotype was seen at least ten times. The chain joins TRBV4-1 to TRBJ1-1; tentative D call: TRBD1 (6 bases). Trimming shortened V by 0 bases and J by 5 bases, and 10 bases separated the two germline ends. There are 14 residues in the CDR3. Germline V gene sequence: CDR1 MGHRA, CDR2 YSYEKL. In DNA, the CDR3 is TGCGCCAGCAGCCAAGATCTAGGGGGGACTGAAGCTTTCTTT. Its translation: CASSQDLGGTEAFF.

Ten or more counts support this clonotype. The chain joins TRBV20-1 to TRBJ2-4, with 7 bases identical to TRBD1. Germline CDR1 is DFQATT and CDR2 is SNEGSKA (reference sequence). CDR3 size: 18 residues. V shed 6 bases, J shed 0 bases, and the junction held 17 bases outside the gene matches. CDR3 in DNA: TGCAGTGCCACCCCGTACAGGGGAAGTGGGCTAGCCAAAAACATTCAGTACTTC. Its translation: CSATPYRGSGLAKNIQYF.

The table lists this clonotype with many counts. The rearrangement links TRBV28 to TRBJ2-2; D perhaps matches TRBD1 (6 bases). Germline loops: CDR1 MDHEN, CDR2 SYDVKM. The V end was cut by 6 bases, the J end by 1 base, with 12 bases between. This CDR3 region has 15 residues. This chain's CDR3 is CASRPRDKNTGELFF. The CDR3 region has the DNA TGTGCCAGCAGGCCCCGGGACAAGAACACCGGGGAGCTGTTTTTT.

The chain has TRBV2 and TRBJ1-2; 9 bases match TRBD1. The trim removed 5 bases at V and 8 bases at J, leaving 12 bases unmatched. The length of the CDR3 is 15 residues. Germline CDR1 and CDR2: SNHLY and FYNNEI. CDR3 amino acids: CASSFLGQGIEGYTF. Here the CDR3 DNA reads TGTGCCAGCAGTTTCCTAGGACAGGGGATAGAAGGCTACACCTTC.

This sequence joins TRBV4-2 and TRBJ2-1; D is perhaps TRBD1 or TRBD2 (6 bases each). The CDR3 is 14 amino acids. CDR1 and CDR2 (germline): LGHNA, YNFKEQ. Trimming pared 1 base from V and 8 bases from J, leaving 12 bases between. Here the CDR3 reads CASSQVKRGDEQFF. The CDR3 region has the DNA TGTGCCAGCAGCCAAGTAAAAAGGGGGGATGAGCAGTTCTTC.

The chain is built from TRBV19 and TRBJ2-1; weak D call: TRBD2 (7 bases). The CDR3 extends over 14 amino acids. CDR1 and CDR2 from the germline V gene are LNHDA and SQIVND (reference sequence). V was shortened by 4 bases and J by 9 bases, with 16 bases between the two germline ends. The CDR3 region is CASSSSGLGGEQFF. As DNA, the CDR3 is TGTGCCAGTAGTAGTAGCGGGTTAGGGGGTGAGCAGTTCTTC.

The DNA of the CDR3 is TGCGCCAGCAGCTTCCGCGGGAGAGACGAGCAGTACTTC. This codes for CASSFRGRDEQYF. The rearrangement joins TRBV5-1 to TRBJ2-7; TRBD2 agrees at 7 bases. Germline V gene lookup returns CDR1 SGHRS and CDR2 YFSETQ. The CDR3 covers 13 residues. The junction had 4 bases not matched to a gene; V was cut back by 2 bases and J by 5 bases.

Ten or more counts support this clonotype. CDR3 nucleotide sequence: TGCAGTGCTGCCCGGGACGCCCACCTGGAGCAGTTCTTC. It specifies CSAARDAHLEQFF. This rearrangement joins TRBV20-1 to TRBJ2-1; the D gene could be TRBD1 or TRBD2 (5 bases each). Germline CDR1 reads DFQATT; CDR2 reads SNEGSKA (reference sequence). The CDR3 length is 13 residues. V was pared by 5 bases and J by 10 bases, with 18 bases between.

Notes on this clonotype: Given a much more abundant clone one base away, this may be a read error. This chain joins TRBV20-1 and TRBJ2-2; the match to TRBD2 covers 8 bases. This CDR3 has 16 residues. From germline, CDR1 is DFQATT and CDR2 SNEGSKA (reference sequence). CDR3 residues: CRAPASGSRNTGELFF. The DNA of the CDR3 is TGCCGTGCCCCGGCGAGCGGGAGCCGCAACACCGGGGAGCTGTTTTTT.

This clonotype occurred many times. The chain recombines TRBV20-1 with TRBJ2-1; D gene unclear. Germline V gene sequence: CDR1 DFQATT, CDR2 SNEGSKA (reference sequence). CDR3 size: 13 residues. V shed 3 bases and J shed 8 bases, with 14 bases lying between them. The CDR3 DNA reads TGCAGTGCTAGTCAATCGAACGTCGATGAGCAGTTCTTC. The encoded protein is CSASQSNVDEQFF.

This clonotype was seen repeatedly, ten times or more. The chain couples TRBV10-3 to TRBJ2-7; D is ambiguous. Trimming cost V 11 bases and J 4 bases, with 24 bases left between them. Germline V gene data show CDR1 as ENHRY and CDR2 as SYGVKD. CDR3 size: 15 residues. The CDR3 DNA is TGTGCCCATGGAACTCGCTCCCCGCCCCGGTACGAGCAGTACTTC. The encoded protein is CAHGTRSPPRYEQYF.

This chain links TRBV9 with TRBJ2-7; 9 positions agree with TRBD1. The CDR3 spans 15 residues. With V trimmed by 4 bases and J by 3 bases, 8 bases remained unmatched. Germline V gene data show CDR1 as SGDLS and CDR2 as YYNGEE. CDR3 in amino acids: CASSSFPGQGYEQYF. The CDR3 DNA sequence: TGTGCCAGCAGCAGTTTCCCGGGACAGGGCTACGAGCAGTACTTC. Supplemented by reference TRBV9 and TRBJ2-7, the full variable domain reads DSGVTQTPKHLITATGQRVTLRCSPRSGDLSVYWYQQSLDQGLQFLIQYYNGEERAKGNILERFSAQQFPDLHSELNLSSLELGDSALYFCASSSFPGQGYEQYFGPGTRLTVT.

As regards this clonotype: Given a much more abundant clone one base away, this may be a read error. V is TRBV20-1 and J is TRBJ2-7; 8 nucleotides agree with TRBD2. This CDR3 is built from 13 residues. The V gene's germline CDR1 is DFQATT and CDR2 SNEGSKA (reference sequence). The CDR3 DNA follows: TGCAGCGTTAATAGCGGGATCCCCTACGAGCATTACTTC. Amino acid sequence: CSVNSGIPYEHYF.